This T cell receptor beta chain came from a study of T cells in Graves' hyperthyroidism and ophthalmopathy. General study points: Ophthalmopathy, which appeared later, was predicted by the model a median about 6 months before onset. Blood samples included most of the expanded thyroid clonotypes exceeding 0.001.

Amplified TCR beta CDR3 regions derived from RNA transcripts. HTBI primers drove first-round RT-PCR of the TCR CDR3. In TCRdb, the multiplex PCR reads were re-called with MiXCR into one record per CDR3 protein. The table lists about 640,000 distinct CDR3 sequences, about 14% of them singletons, with approximately 12% in the top ten. Only a few counts were recorded for this clonotype. Antigen: not known. On the basis of clinical symptoms, serum thyroxine and TRAb, thyroid ultrasound and orbital computed tomography, diagnoses were made. Fresh peripheral blood, about 10 ml of it, supplied the PBMCs. The CDR3 loop spans 15 amino acids. V shed 4 bases and J 4 bases; nucleotides not matched to a gene: 3. Germline CDR1 reads SNHLY; CDR2 reads FYNNEI.

The chain has TRBV2 and TRBJ2-1; 11 bases fit TRBD2. This receptor was identified in a woman in her 50s with Graves' ophthalmopathy. Material: blood. CDR3 sequence (DNA): TGTGCCAGCAGTGGACTAGCGGGAATATACAATGAGCAGTTCTTC. This sequence encodes CASSGLAGIYNEQFF. The full variable domain, in which reference TRBV2 and TRBJ2-1 provide the parts outside the CDR3, is EPEVTQTPSHQVTQMGQEVILRCVPISNHLYFYWYRQILGQKVEFLVSFYNNEISEKSEIFDDQFSVERPDGSNFTLKIRSTKLEDSAMYFCASSGLAGIYNEQFFGPGTRLTVL.